The rows below give T cell receptor beta chains drawn from one sample of a study of blood T cells in healthy people across ages. TCRdb ran MiXCR on the 5' RACE reads and lists one entry per CDR3 protein. The sample comprises under 2,000,000 distinct CDR3 sequences, around 50% of which are singletons, and approximately 2% rests with the top ten. The sample consisted of blood. These TCRs come from a woman in her forties in good health. CDR3s include the opening cysteine and the closing phenylalanine or tryptophan. The D gene is left open where the match is weak. Clone size is shown for a subset of rows, as once, few, many or a class of expanded clone.

-,TRBJ2-3,-,TRBV6-1,16,TGTGCCAGCAGTGAATATCCGGGACCTAACACAGATACGCAGTATTTT,CASSEYPGPNTDTQYF
-,TRBJ2-1,-,TRBV5-6,17,TGTGCCAGCAGCTTTGGTCTAGGTCCACGGACTGAAGAGACCCAGTTCTTC,CASSFGLGPRTEETQFF
-,TRBJ1-1,-,TRBV7-2,13,TGTGCCAGCGAGCAGGGAATGAAAACTGAAGCTTTCTTT,CASEQGMKTEAFF
-,TRBJ1-4,-,TRBV9,14,TGTGCCAGCAGCGTAGCTGGCAGGGGTGAAAAACTGTTTTTT,CASSVAGRGEKLFF
-,TRBJ1-2,few,TRBV5-1,15,TGCGCCAGCAGCTTGGTTGACGGATTTAACTATGGCTACACCTTC,CASSLVDGFNYGYTF
-,TRBJ2-2,-,TRBV4-1,16,TGCGCCAGCAGCCCAGCACGAGGGGCGAGTGCCGGGGAGCTGTTTTTT,CASSPARGASAGELFF
-,TRBJ2-1,-,TRBV20-1,16,TGCAGTGCTAGAGATTGGGGCCCGGACAGTTACAATGAGCAGTTCTTC,CSARDWGPDSYNEQFF
-,TRBJ2-7,few,TRBV20-1,13,TGCAGTGCTAGTTTTTACAGAACCTACGAGCAGTACTTC,CSASFYRTYEQYF
-,TRBJ2-7,-,TRBV28,14,TGTGCCAGCAGTGCACTAGCTGCGGGCTACGAGCAGTACTTC,CASSALAAGYEQYF
-,TRBJ2-1,-,TRBV5-6,14,TGTGCCAGCAGCTTGGCGATTCACTACAATGAGCAGTATTTC,CASSLAIHYNEQYF
-,TRBJ2-7,-,TRBV3-1,15,TGTGCCAACAGCCATGCCGGGACACAGCAAGCCGAGCAGTACTTC,CANSHAGTQQAEQYF
-,TRBJ2-1,-,TRBV20-1,15,TGCAGTGCTAGGGAGCAGGTAGTAGCGCGAAATGAGCAGTTCTTC,CSAREQVVARNEQFF
TRBD2,TRBJ2-3,-,TRBV20-1,15,TGCAGTGCTACGCGGACTAGCGGATACACAGATACGCAGTATTTT,CSATRTSGYTDTQYF
-,TRBJ2-7,-,TRBV7-9,15,TGTGCCAGCAGCTCCGGTGAGGACAGATACTACGAGCAGTACTTC,CASSSGEDRYYEQYF
-,TRBJ2-3,few,TRBV10-3,16,TGTGCCATCAGTGACCCCAGAGATACTAGCACAGATACGCAGTATTTT,CAISDPRDTSTDTQYF
-,TRBJ1-1,few,TRBV7-9,16,TGTGCCAGCAGCCCGAAAGGGGGTAGGACGAACACTGAAGCTTTCTTT,CASSPKGGRTNTEAFF
TRBD2,TRBJ2-5,few,TRBV29-1,15,TGCAGCGTGGCCGTCAATGGCGGGGGACAAGAGACCCAGTACTTC,CSVAVNGGGQETQYF
TRBD1,TRBJ2-1,-,TRBV7-9,13,TGTGCCAGCTCTGGAAGGGGGCTAAATGAGCAGTTCTTC,CASSGRGLNEQFF
-,TRBJ2-4,-,TRBV27,14,TGTGCCAGCAGCTTGATGCCGGGGGCGAACATTCAGTACTTC,CASSLMPGANIQYF
-,TRBJ2-7,-,TRBV3-1,15,TGTGCCAGCAGCAACCTCGGCGGATCTCGCTACGAGCAGTACTTC,CASSNLGGSRYEQYF
-,TRBJ2-6,-,TRBV6-1,14,TGTGCCAGCAGGGAGGGCTCTGGGGCCAACGTCCTGACTTTC,CASREGSGANVLTF
TRBD2,TRBJ2-5,many,TRBV4-3,14,TGCGCCAGCAGCCAAGATTCTAGCGGGGAGACCCAGTACTTC,CASSQDSSGETQYF
TRBD1,TRBJ2-7,-,TRBV3-1,13,TGTGCCAGCAGTCGATGGACAGGGGACGAGCAGTACTTC,CASSRWTGDEQYF
-,TRBJ2-5,-,TRBV7-7,15,TGTGCTAGCAGCTCAAAGGGACGGCACCAAGAGACCCAGTACTTC,CASSSKGRHQETQYF
TRBD2,TRBJ2-1,few,TRBV5-1,14,TGCGCCAGCAGCCCAGGACTAGTCTGGAATGAGCAGTTCTTC,CASSPGLVWNEQFF
TRBD2,TRBJ2-7,many,TRBV12-3/TRBV12-4,14,TGTGCCAGCAGTTTGACTAGCGGGGTGAGGGAGCAGTACTTC,CASSLTSGVREQYF
TRBD2,TRBJ2-1,-,TRBV20-1,15,TGCAGTGCTGCCGGGACTAGCAGGGTTTACAATGAGCAGTTCTTC,CSAAGTSRVYNEQFF
-,TRBJ2-1,-,TRBV4-3,17,TGCGCCAGCAGCCAAGATGGGATAGCGGCCCCCTACAATGAGCAGTTCTTC,CASSQDGIAAPYNEQFF
-,TRBJ2-5,-,TRBV6-2/TRBV6-3,14,TGTGCCAGCACCCCTCCGGGACACCAAGAGACCCAGTACTTC,CASTPPGHQETQYF
TRBD2,TRBJ2-1,-,TRBV20-1,13,TGCAGTGCTAGGAACGGGGGGGGGTATGAGCAGTTCTTC,CSARNGGGYEQFF
TRBD2,TRBJ2-3,few,TRBV20-1,14,TGCAGTGCCCGACCTAGCGGGGGTTACGATACGCAGTATTTT,CSARPSGGYDTQYF
-,TRBJ2-1,-,TRBV7-3,12,TGTGCCAGCAGCTTAAAGGTCAATGAGCAGTTCTTC,CASSLKVNEQFF
-,TRBJ2-7,-,TRBV29-1,15,TGCAGCGCGTATGATTATGAACGGGCCTACAATGAGCAGTACTTC,CSAYDYERAYNEQYF
TRBD2,TRBJ2-1,-,TRBV2,13,TGTGCCAGCAGTGATGCCCTAGCGGGGGAACAGTTCTTC,CASSDALAGEQFF
TRBD2,TRBJ2-7,-,TRBV20-1,14,TGCAGTGCTAGTGCCAGCGGGGGAGCCTACGAGCAGTACTTC,CSASASGGAYEQYF
TRBD1,TRBJ1-1,-,TRBV7-2,16,TGTGCCAGCAGACCCGGGACAGGGCGGGGGAACACTGAAGCTTTCTTT,CASRPGTGRGNTEAFF
-,TRBJ2-1,-,TRBV7-3,14,TGTGCCAGCAGCCCGATGGACGGAGCCAATGAGCAGTTCTTC,CASSPMDGANEQFF
TRBD1,TRBJ2-7,-,TRBV3-1,14,TGTGCCAGCAGCCAGGGGACAGGGGTCGACGAGCAGTACTTC,CASSQGTGVDEQYF
-,TRBJ1-4,-,TRBV7-2,15,TGTGCCAGCAGCTTGGGTCCAGATAAAGGTGAAAAACTGTTTTTT,CASSLGPDKGEKLFF
-,TRBJ2-7,-,TRBV24-1,13,TGTGCCACCAGTGATTTGCAGCAGGATGAGCAGTACTTC,CATSDLQQDEQYF
TRBD1,TRBJ2-7,-,TRBV28,16,TGTGCCAGCAGTTCGGCCGGGGCAGGGGGTACCTACGAGCAGTACTTC,CASSSAGAGGTYEQYF
TRBD1,TRBJ1-2,-,TRBV27,17,TGTGCCAGCAGTACCCGTCCCGGGACAGGGTTTGGCTATGGCTACACCTTC,CASSTRPGTGFGYGYTF
-,TRBJ2-5,-,TRBV25-1,14,TGTGCCAGCAGTGAATACGGGGCTCAAGAGACCCAGTACTTC,CASSEYGAQETQYF
-,TRBJ1-4,few,TRBV20-1,13,TGCAGTGCTAGAGGGGGGGCACATGAAAAACTGTTTTTT,CSARGGAHEKLFF